The T cell receptor (beta chain) described here comes from a study of molecular identifiers for immune sequencing clone quantification. RNA fractions of 10%, 30% or 50% and about 19,000 to 1,000,000 sorted cells were the source of naive CD8 libraries. Sorting isolated naive CD8 T cells as CD8+CD4-CCR7+CD45RA+ events. Bulk TCR library preparation followed previously described methods with listed TCR primers. TCRdb itself ran the PCR reads through MiXCR, one entry per CDR3 protein. Altogether over 100,000 distinct CDR3 sequences are present, about 35% being singletons, with the ten largest covering about 9.1%. This TCR derives from a human donor in good health. Some libraries in this study had Jurkat cell RNA spiked in. Sequencing was done on a sample of naive CD8+ T cells from blood, with Jurkat cell RNA spiked in. Subset defined: FACS-sorted CD8+CD4-CCR7+CD45RA+ naive T cells.

The CDR3 sequence is CASSQESVAGDNTGELFF. CDR3 nucleotides: TGCGCCAGCAGCCAAGAATCGGTAGCGGGAGATAACACCGGGGAGCTGTTTTTT. This chain uses TRBV4-3 with TRBJ2-2, with 9 bases matching TRBD2. This CDR3 is built from 18 residues. CDR1 and CDR2 (germline): LGHNA, YSLEER. V dropped 0 bases and J dropped 2; count of bases not matched to a gene: 7.